This T cell receptor (beta chain) was recovered during a study of blood T cell repertoires in COVID-19. Study-level background: Samples representing acute and convalescent COVID-19 were sourced from the United States, Italy and Spain. In each case, the material was cDNA or gDNA derived from T cells, B-cell-depleted T cells, or PBMCs.

The authors' processing: Researchers report that nucleated cell counts were estimated from reference gene primer amplification. Only in-frame clones appear in the TCRdb table, and some are missing; sequencing was by immunoSEQ multiplex PCR. V and J calls and clone size are copied from that table; D and trimming were computed from the DNA. Of fewer than 250,000 clones in the sample, about 90% were seen once. Germline CDR1 is SGHTA and CDR2 is FQGTGA. J gave up 0 bases and V 5 bases, and 5 bases lay outside the gene matches. The CDR3 loop spans 16 amino acids. During active infection, Seattle patients enrolled and were then monitored through disease.

The clonotype originates from a man younger than 45 with COVID-19, enrolled during active disease. V gene TRBV7-3 combines with J gene TRBJ2-3, with 10 bases aligning to TRBD2. Input material: peripheral blood. CDR3: CASSPSGSTSTDTQYF. The DNA of the CDR3 is TGTGCCAGCAGCCCTAGCGGGAGTACAAGCACAGATACGCAGTATTTT.